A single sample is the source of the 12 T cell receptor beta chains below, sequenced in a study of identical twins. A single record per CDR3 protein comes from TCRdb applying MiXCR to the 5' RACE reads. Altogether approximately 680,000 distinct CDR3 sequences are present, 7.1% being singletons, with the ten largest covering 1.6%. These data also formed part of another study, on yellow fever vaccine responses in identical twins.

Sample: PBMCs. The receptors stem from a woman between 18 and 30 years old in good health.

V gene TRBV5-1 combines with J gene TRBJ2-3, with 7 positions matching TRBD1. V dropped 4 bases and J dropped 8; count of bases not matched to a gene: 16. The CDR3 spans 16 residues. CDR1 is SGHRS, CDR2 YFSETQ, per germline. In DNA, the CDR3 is TGCGCCAGCAGCCCGACGACAGGGTTACCCGGCGGTACGCAGTATTTT. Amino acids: CASSPTTGLPGGTQYF.

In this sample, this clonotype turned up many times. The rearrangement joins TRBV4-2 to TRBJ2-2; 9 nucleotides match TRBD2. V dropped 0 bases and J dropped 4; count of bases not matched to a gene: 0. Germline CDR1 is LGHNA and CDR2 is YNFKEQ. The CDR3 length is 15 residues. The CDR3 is CASSQELAGTGELFF. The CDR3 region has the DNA TGTGCCAGCAGCCAAGAACTAGCGGGCACCGGGGAGCTGTTTTTT.

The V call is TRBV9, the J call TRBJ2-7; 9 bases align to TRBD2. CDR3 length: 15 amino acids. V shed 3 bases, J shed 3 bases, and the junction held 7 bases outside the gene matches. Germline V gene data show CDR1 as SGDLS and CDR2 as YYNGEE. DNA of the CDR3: TGTGCCAGCAGCGGGCCGGGACTAGCAGACTACGAGCAGTACTTC. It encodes CASSGPGLADYEQYF.

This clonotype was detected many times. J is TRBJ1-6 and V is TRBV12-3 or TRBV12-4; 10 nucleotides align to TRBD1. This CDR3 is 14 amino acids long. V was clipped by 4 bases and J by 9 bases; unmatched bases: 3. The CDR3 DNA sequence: TGTGCCAGCAGTTCGACAGGGGGCTTTTCACCCCTCCACTTT. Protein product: CASSSTGGFSPLHF.

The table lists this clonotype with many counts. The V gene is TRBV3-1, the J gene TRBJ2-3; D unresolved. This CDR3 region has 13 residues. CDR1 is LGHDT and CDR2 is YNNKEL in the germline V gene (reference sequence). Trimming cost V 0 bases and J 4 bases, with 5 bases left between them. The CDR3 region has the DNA TGTGCCAGCAGCCAAGACCGCCCAGATACGCAGTATTTT. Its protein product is CASSQDRPDTQYF.

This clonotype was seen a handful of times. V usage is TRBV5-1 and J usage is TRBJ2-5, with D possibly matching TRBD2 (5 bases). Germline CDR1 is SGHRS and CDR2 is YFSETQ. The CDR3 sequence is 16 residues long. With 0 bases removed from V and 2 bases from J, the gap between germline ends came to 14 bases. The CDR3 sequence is CASSLDFGETQETQYF. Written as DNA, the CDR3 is TGCGCCAGCAGCTTGGACTTCGGGGAAACTCAAGAGACCCAGTACTTC.

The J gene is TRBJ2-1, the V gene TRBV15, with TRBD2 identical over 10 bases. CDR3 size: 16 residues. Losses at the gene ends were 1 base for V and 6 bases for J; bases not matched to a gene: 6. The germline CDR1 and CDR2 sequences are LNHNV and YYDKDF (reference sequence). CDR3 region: CATSRGSLAGTNEQFF. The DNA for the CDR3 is TGTGCCACCAGCAGAGGGTCACTAGCGGGAACCAATGAGCAGTTCTTC.

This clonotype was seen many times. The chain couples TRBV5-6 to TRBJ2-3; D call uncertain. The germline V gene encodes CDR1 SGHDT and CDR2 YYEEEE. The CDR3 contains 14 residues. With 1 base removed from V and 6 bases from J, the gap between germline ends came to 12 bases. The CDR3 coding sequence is TGTGCCAGCAGCTTGAGGCTCACCGGGGATACGCAGTATTTT. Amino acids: CASSLRLTGDTQYF.

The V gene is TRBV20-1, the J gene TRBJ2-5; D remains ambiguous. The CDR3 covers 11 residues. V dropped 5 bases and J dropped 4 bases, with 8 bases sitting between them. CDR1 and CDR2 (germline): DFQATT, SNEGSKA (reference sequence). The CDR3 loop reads CSADNGETQYF. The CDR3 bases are TGCAGTGCTGACAACGGAGAGACCCAGTACTTC.

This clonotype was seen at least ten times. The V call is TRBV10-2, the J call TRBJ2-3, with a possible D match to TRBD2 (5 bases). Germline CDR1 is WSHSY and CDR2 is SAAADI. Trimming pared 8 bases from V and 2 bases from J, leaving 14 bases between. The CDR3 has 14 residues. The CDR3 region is CASSPLANTDTQYF. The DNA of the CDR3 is TGCGCCAGCTCCCCCCTAGCCAACACAGATACGCAGTATTTT.

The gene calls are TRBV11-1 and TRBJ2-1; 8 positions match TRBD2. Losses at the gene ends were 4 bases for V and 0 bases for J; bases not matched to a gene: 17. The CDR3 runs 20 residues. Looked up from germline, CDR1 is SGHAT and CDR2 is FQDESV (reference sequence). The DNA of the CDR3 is TGTGCCAGCAGCTCTCCTCGCTTAGCGGGGCGGGGAAGCTCCTACAATGAGCAGTTCTTC. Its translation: CASSSPRLAGRGSSYNEQFF.

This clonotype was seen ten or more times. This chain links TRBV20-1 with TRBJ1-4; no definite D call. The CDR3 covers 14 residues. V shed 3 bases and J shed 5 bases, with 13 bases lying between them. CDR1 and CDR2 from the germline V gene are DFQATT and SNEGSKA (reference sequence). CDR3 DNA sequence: TGCAGTGCTAGGCGCGGCGGTCCCAATGAAAAACTGTTTTTT. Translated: CSARRGGPNEKLFF.